Listed below are T cell receptor beta chains from one sample, sequenced in a study of T cells in Graves' hyperthyroidism and ophthalmopathy. TCRdb reprocessed the multiplex PCR reads via MiXCR and lists one record per CDR3 protein. The data show some 740,000 distinct CDR3 sequences, with about 15% seen just once and around 9.6% held by the top ten. Sequenced: blood. The source is a woman between 18 and 29 years old with Graves' hyperthyroidism. Each CDR3 is given with its conserved first and last residue. The D gene is left open where the match is weak. The size of a clone is reported for some rows only, either as once, few or many, or as a class for expanded clones.

clone_size	d_call	v_call	j_call	cdr3_aa	cdr3_nt
NA	NA	TRBV20-1	TRBJ1-1	CSAPHRQLNTEAFF	TGCAGTGCCCCACACCGACAGTTGAACACTGAAGCTTTCTTT
NA	NA	TRBV27	TRBJ2-1	CASSLQAAYNEQFF	TGTGCCAGCAGTTTACAGGCGGCCTACAATGAGCAGTTCTTC
many	TRBD1	TRBV20-1	TRBJ1-5	CSARVTGGSNQPQHF	TGCAGTGCTAGAGTGACAGGGGGGAGCAATCAGCCCCAGCATTTT
many	NA	TRBV18	TRBJ2-3	CASSPRQGETTDTQYF	TGTGCCAGCTCACCAAGGCAGGGAGAGACCACAGATACGCAGTATTTT
many	TRBD2	TRBV2	TRBJ2-7	CASNRGGLEEQYF	TGTGCCAGCAACCGGGGGGGGCTGGAGGAGCAGTACTTC
NA	TRBD1	TRBV5-1	TRBJ1-1	CASSKQGLAEAFF	TGCGCCAGCAGTAAACAGGGGTTGGCTGAAGCTTTCTTT
many	NA	TRBV11-2	TRBJ2-1	CASSSKGEQFF	TGTGCCAGCAGCTCCAAGGGAGAGCAGTTCTTC
NA	NA	TRBV7-9	TRBJ2-7	CASSLRPRGGEQYF	TGTGCCAGCAGCTTAAGGCCGCGAGGGGGCGAGCAGTACTTC
many	NA	TRBV6-1	TRBJ2-7	CASSSPGSEEQYF	TGTGCCAGCAGCTCCCCGGGGTCGGAAGAGCAGTACTTC
NA	NA	TRBV19	TRBJ2-1	CASSMDYQDNEQFF	TGTGCCAGTAGTATGGACTATCAAGACAATGAGCAGTTCTTC
NA	NA	TRBV10-2	TRBJ2-7	CASSELAGSEQYF	TGCGCCAGCAGTGAGTTGGCAGGCAGCGAGCAGTACTTC
few	NA	TRBV6-5	TRBJ2-1	CASSYGGLEQFF	TGTGCCAGCAGTTACGGTGGACTTGAGCAGTTCTTC
many	NA	TRBV20-1	TRBJ1-6	CSARRGSPLHF	TGCAGTGCTAGACGGGGGTCACCCCTCCACTTT
NA	NA	TRBV5-1	TRBJ2-3	CASSLDRVDTQYF	TGCGCCAGCAGCTTGGACAGGGTAGATACGCAGTATTTT
many	TRBD2	TRBV20-1	TRBJ2-5	CSATTSGRAQETQYF	TGCAGTGCTACTACTAGCGGGAGGGCCCAAGAGACCCAGTACTTC
NA	TRBD2	TRBV7-3	TRBJ2-1	CASSSPGTSGRNTYNEQFF	TGTGCCAGCAGCTCTCCCGGGACTAGCGGGAGGAATACCTACAATGAGCAGTTCTTC
NA	NA	TRBV9	TRBJ1-3	CASSGTGWDTIYF	TGTGCCAGCAGCGGTACCGGCTGGGACACCATATATTTT
NA	TRBD2	TRBV28	TRBJ2-1	CASSLLGTSGREKQFF	TGTGCCAGCAGTCTTCTAGGGACTAGCGGGAGAGAGAAGCAGTTCTTC
NA	TRBD2	TRBV29-1	TRBJ2-1	CSGWGSGSSYNEQFF	TGCAGCGGTTGGGGTAGCGGGAGCTCCTACAATGAGCAGTTCTTC
few	TRBD1	TRBV20-1	TRBJ1-6	CSARDRIRNNSPLHF	TGCAGTGCCAGGGACAGAATTCGTAATAATTCACCCCTCCACTTT
many	TRBD2	TRBV13	TRBJ2-1	CASSLAGGPGNEQFF	TGTGCCAGCAGCTTAGCGGGAGGGCCAGGGAATGAGCAGTTCTTC
NA	TRBD2	TRBV6-1	TRBJ2-1	CASSWKTSGVLFF	TGTGCCAGCAGTTGGAAGACTAGCGGGGTTCTGTTCTTC
many	NA	TRBV7-3	TRBJ2-5	CASSFGERETQYF	TGTGCCAGCAGCTTCGGCGAGCGGGAGACCCAGTACTTC
many	NA	TRBV18	TRBJ1-1	CASSPAGVMNTEAFF	TGTGCCAGCTCACCGGCAGGAGTCATGAACACTGAAGCTTTCTTT
few	TRBD2	TRBV20-1	TRBJ2-2	CSARDSGTRTGELFF	TGCAGTGCTAGAGATTCAGGGACTAGGACCGGGGAGCTGTTTTTT
few	NA	TRBV6-2/TRBV6-3	TRBJ2-3	CASIPGRGLGTDTQYF	TGTGCCAGCATACCAGGGCGGGGGCTTGGGACAGATACGCAGTATTTT
many	TRBD2	TRBV7-9	TRBJ2-1	CASSLPEEGRANNEQFF	TGTGCCAGCAGCTTACCCGAGGAGGGGAGGGCCAACAATGAGCAGTTCTTC
many	TRBD1	TRBV12-3/TRBV12-4	TRBJ2-5	CASSPPDRMGTQYF	TGTGCCAGCAGTCCCCCGGACAGGATGGGGACCCAGTACTTC
NA	TRBD1	TRBV16	TRBJ2-1	CASSLGQVYEQFF	TGTGCCAGCAGCCTGGGACAGGTTTATGAGCAGTTCTTC
NA	NA	TRBV4-3	TRBJ1-5	CASSQESGLIYNQPQHF	TGCGCCAGCAGCCAAGAATCTGGGCTCATATATAATCAGCCCCAGCATTTT
few	NA	TRBV6-5	TRBJ2-7	CASSLALGEEYEQYF	TGTGCCAGCAGTTTGGCTTTAGGGGAGGAGTACGAGCAGTACTTC
NA	TRBD2	TRBV19	TRBJ2-2	CASTPSGRANTGELFF	TGTGCCAGTACCCCATCCGGGAGGGCGAACACCGGGGAGCTGTTTTTT
NA	NA	TRBV9	TRBJ1-6	CASSPLGGGRGSSPLHF	TGTGCCAGCAGCCCACTCGGGGGAGGACGGGGGAGTTCACCCCTCCACTTT
NA	TRBD1	TRBV7-2	TRBJ2-1	CASSPGTGAYDEQFF	TGTGCCAGCAGCCCCGGGACAGGGGCCTACGATGAGCAGTTCTTC
many	NA	TRBV12-3/TRBV12-4	TRBJ2-7	CASSRLDSYEQYF	TGTGCCAGCAGTAGGCTAGATTCCTACGAGCAGTACTTC
NA	NA	TRBV19	TRBJ1-1	CASSKGPQENTEAFF	TGTGCCAGTAGTAAAGGCCCTCAAGAGAACACTGAAGCTTTCTTT
many	NA	TRBV2	TRBJ2-7	CASSENAWASSYEQYF	TGTGCCAGCAGTGAAAACGCCTGGGCTAGCTCCTACGAGCAGTACTTC
many	NA	TRBV7-2	TRBJ2-3	CASSPRRGKSSTDTQYF	TGTGCCAGCAGCCCAAGACGGGGGAAGTCTAGCACAGATACGCAGTATTTT
many	NA	TRBV20-1	TRBJ2-5	CSAKSAKETQYF	TGCAGTGCGAAGTCAGCAAAAGAGACCCAGTACTTC
many	TRBD1	TRBV6-1	TRBJ2-5	CASSPDRGRLETQYF	TGTGCCAGCAGCCCAGACAGGGGGAGGTTGGAGACCCAGTACTTC
many	NA	TRBV2	TRBJ1-1	CASSDWGLSPAEAFF	TGTGCCAGCAGTGATTGGGGTCTCTCTCCGGCTGAAGCTTTCTTT
many	NA	TRBV11-2	TRBJ2-2	CASSSNVRWTSGYTGELFF	TGTGCCAGCAGCTCCAACGTTCGGTGGACCAGCGGTTACACCGGGGAGCTGTTTTTT
NA	NA	TRBV7-2	TRBJ1-5	CASSPTGSTDTQHF	TGTGCCAGCAGCCCTACAGGGAGCACAGATACGCAGCATTTT
many	NA	TRBV28	TRBJ2-7	CASSPGGGHSYEQYF	TGTGCCAGCAGTCCTGGGGGGGGGCACTCCTACGAGCAGTACTTC
many	NA	TRBV11-3	TRBJ2-1	CASSLGVGPTSEQFF	TGTGCCAGCAGCTTAGGCGTGGGACCCACCAGTGAGCAGTTCTTC